The 17 T cell receptor beta chains reported below all come from one sample, sequenced in a study of T cell responses to AZD1222 COVID-19 vaccine. Profiled with immunoSEQ multiplex PCR; TCRdb holds only in-frame clones, not every one. The sample shows about 200,000 clones, roughly nine tenths of them seen only once. Sequences were derived from peripheral blood, sampled 28 days after the second AZD1222 dose. The receptor set was obtained from an adult who received the AZD1222 COVID-19 vaccine.

CDR3 loop: CASSRTRGPGNTIYF. For the CDR3, the DNA is TGTGCCAGCAGCCGAACCCGGGGTCCTGGAAACACCATATATTTT. The gene calls are TRBV7-3 and TRBJ1-3; D is unclear. This CDR3 is built from 15 residues. V dropped 5 bases and J dropped 2 bases, with 13 bases sitting between them. In germline, CDR1 is SGHTA, CDR2 FQGTGA.

This clone has at least ten counts. The J gene is TRBJ2-5, the V gene TRBV4-1; D is perhaps TRBD2 (5 bases). The CDR3 is 15 residues long. Trimming took 1 base from V and 4 from J, leaving 13 bases between them. Germline V CDR1 and CDR2: MGHRA, YSYEKL. CDR3 sequence reads: CASSQVPGAGETQYF. Here the CDR3 DNA reads TGCGCCAGCAGCCAAGTTCCGGGCGCGGGAGAGACCCAGTACTTC.

This rearrangement joins TRBV28 to TRBJ2-1; TRBD1 aligns across 11 bases. With V trimmed by 6 bases and J by 0 bases, 1 base remained unmatched. This CDR3 contains 15 residues. The germline V gene has CDR1 MDHEN and CDR2 SYDVKM. CDR3 sequence (DNA): TGTGCCAGCAGGGGGACAGGGGGCTCCTACAATGAGCAGTTCTTC. Its translation: CASRGTGGSYNEQFF.

J is TRBJ2-3 and V is TRBV7-3; 7 bases match TRBD2. V shed 5 bases and J 5 bases; nucleotides not matched to a gene: 4. CDR1 SGHTA and CDR2 FQGTGA come from the germline V gene. This CDR3 is built from 13 residues. CDR3 residues: CASSRDYRDTQYF. In nucleotides, the CDR3 is TGTGCCAGCAGCAGGGACTATCGAGATACGCAGTATTTT.

This chain links TRBV21-1 with TRBJ2-7. TRBV21-1 is tagged as a pseudogene. CDR3 length: 14 residues. CDR3 protein: CASSPNIGFYEQYF. In nucleotides, the CDR3 is TGTGCCAGCAGCCCGAATATAGGGTTCTACGAGCAGTACTTC.

The CDR3 loop is CASSFQGSGEQYF. The CDR3, as DNA: TGTGCCAGCAGCTTCCAGGGCTCGGGCGAGCAGTACTTC. V is TRBV11-3 and J is TRBJ2-7, with a tentative D call TRBD1 (5 bases). CDR3 length: 13 amino acids. V was clipped by 3 bases and J by 6 bases, with 12 bases between them. CDR1 and CDR2 (germline): SGHNT, YENEEA.

The J gene is TRBJ2-5, the V gene TRBV11-3, with 7 bases aligning to TRBD2. The CDR3 contains 15 residues. The ends lost 7 bases at V and 1 base at J; junction bases unmatched: 9. CDR1 SGHNT and CDR2 YENEEA come from the germline V gene. CDR3 sequence (DNA): TGTGCCAGCACCCCTCCGGGGGGAGGCCAAGAGACCCAGTACTTC. This sequence encodes CASTPPGGGQETQYF.

This chain uses TRBV6-1 with TRBJ1-2; D is possibly TRBD1 (6 bases). The CDR3 spans 15 residues. Trimming stripped 0 bases from V and 4 bases from J, with 12 bases between. Germline CDR1 is MNHNS and CDR2 is SASEGT. CDR3 residues: CASSEAARGGYGYTF. DNA for the CDR3: TGTGCCAGCAGTGAAGCGGCTAGAGGGGGCTATGGCTACACCTTC.

This chain uses TRBV25-1 with TRBJ2-7; D could derive from TRBD1 or TRBD2 (5 bases each). Germline loops: CDR1 MGHDK, CDR2 SYGVNS. The CDR3 covers 14 residues. V lost 3 bases and J lost 7, with 16 bases in between. The CDR3 DNA reads as TGTGCCAGCAGTGAGGCCGGGGCCCCGAGGGAGCAGTACTTC. It codes for CASSEAGAPREQYF.

The chain carries TRBV28 and TRBJ2-7; D is perhaps TRBD1 (7 bases). The germline V gene has CDR1 MDHEN and CDR2 SYDVKM. The V end was cut by 3 bases, the J end by 6 bases, with 15 bases between. This CDR3 is 14 amino acids long. The CDR3 is CASSFLSGGGEQYF. DNA for the CDR3: TGTGCCAGCAGTTTCCTATCAGGGGGAGGCGAGCAGTACTTC.

This chain joins TRBV14 and TRBJ2-4; tentatively, D is TRBD2 (6 bases). V lost 1 base and J lost 3, with 13 bases in between. Germline V gene data show CDR1 as SGHDN and CDR2 as FVKESK. CDR3 length: 16 residues. CDR3 sequence reads: CASSQALTRGKNIQYF. CDR3 sequence (DNA): TGTGCCAGCAGCCAAGCCTTGACTAGGGGCAAAAACATTCAGTACTTC.

The rearrangement links TRBV6-5 to TRBJ1-4, with D tentatively TRBD1 (6 bases). This CDR3 is built from 12 residues. Germline V CDR1 and CDR2: MNHEY, SVGAGI. Between the trimmed V and J ends, which lost 7 bases and 6 bases, there was a span of 9 bases. The CDR3 region is CASNRADEKLFF. The CDR3 DNA follows: TGTGCCAGCAACAGGGCGGATGAAAAACTGTTTTTT.

This clone was observed a single time. The rearrangement uses TRBV11-3 and TRBJ1-1; no clear D gene. The CDR3 runs 15 residues. Per germline, CDR1 SGHNT and CDR2 YENEEA. V was trimmed by 2 bases and J by 3 bases, leaving 13 bases between them. CDR3 region: CASSLRAGEDTEAFF. CDR3 in DNA: TGTGCCAGCAGCTTACGGGCGGGAGAGGACACTGAAGCTTTCTTT.

V is TRBV3-1 (or the pseudogene TRBV3-2) and J is TRBJ1-2, with no clear D. The V end was cut by 7 bases, the J end by 4 bases, with 10 bases between. The CDR3 totals 12 residues. Germline-derived CDR1 and CDR2 are LGHDT and YNNKEL (reference sequence). CDR3 loop: CASKSTGYGYTF. The CDR3 nucleotides read TGTGCCAGCAAAAGTACGGGCTATGGCTACACCTTC.

This clone was counted a single time. CDR3 region: CASNRRADSNQPQHF. CDR3 nucleotides: TGTGCCAGTAACCGCCGGGCAGATAGCAATCAGCCCCAGCATTTT. This chain joins TRBV19 and TRBJ1-5; no reliable D call. V was trimmed by 7 bases and J by 0 bases, leaving 13 bases between them. Germline-derived CDR1 and CDR2 are LNHDA and SQIVND (reference sequence). This CDR3 has 15 amino acids. The full variable domain, rest sourced from reference TRBV19 and TRBJ1-5, is DGGITQSPKYLFRKEGQNVTLSCEQNLNHDAMYWYRQDPGQGLRLIYYSQIVNDFQKGDIAEGYSVSREKKESFPLTVTSAQKNPTAFYLCASNRRADSNQPQHFGDGTRLSIL.

A note on this clone: Other DNA sequences in the sample encode the same CDR3. The chain is built from TRBV28 and TRBJ2-3; 13 bases line up with TRBD2. CDR3 length: 16 residues. The germline V gene has CDR1 MDHEN and CDR2 SYDVKM. J was trimmed by 1 base and V by 6 bases; bases with no gene match: 4. The CDR3 region is CASRGLAGSGTDTQYF. The CDR3 DNA reads as TGTGCCAGCAGGGGACTAGCGGGATCGGGCACAGATACGCAGTATTTT.

The chain employs TRBV7-2 and TRBJ1-5; perhaps TRBD1 as D (6 bases). Trimming pared 2 bases from V and 0 bases from J, leaving 8 bases between. Germline-derived CDR1 and CDR2 are SGHTA and FQGNSA. This CDR3 is 15 amino acids long. The CDR3 is CASSLNRDSNQPQHF. The CDR3 DNA reads as TGTGCCAGCAGCTTAAACAGGGATAGCAATCAGCCCCAGCATTTT.